This T cell receptor (beta chain) was recorded in a study of blood T cell repertoires in COVID-19. Study-wide background: Sites in the United States, Italy and Spain provided acute and convalescent COVID-19 samples. Sources were T cells, B-cell-depleted T cells, or PBMCs; the material itself was cDNA or gDNA.

In the study's own analysis: Nucleated cell counts were estimated from reference gene primer amplification. This table comes from immunoSEQ multiplex PCR, and its TCRdb copy is limited to in-frame clones, with some not included. That table furnishes V, J and clone size, whereas the DNA furnished D and trimming. The table shows about 400,000 clones, with 86% occurring only once. Specimen: peripheral blood. The sequence derives from a woman under 40 with active or convalescent COVID-19.

The DNA of the CDR3 is TGTGCCAGCAGTTATCGGGACAGGGTTACTGGCTACACCTTC. This encodes CASSYRDRVTGYTF. The chain carries TRBV6-5 and TRBJ1-2; 9 bases map to TRBD1. V was clipped by 3 bases and J by 7 bases; unmatched bases: 6. Germline CDR1 is MNHEY and CDR2 is SVGAGI. This CDR3 region has 14 residues.